A single sample is the source of the 26 T cell receptor beta chains below, sequenced in a study of cytomegalovirus exposure and HLA in healthy donors. Primers: 60 Vbeta forward and 13 Jbeta reverse. Assay used: immunoSEQ multiplex PCR; TCRdb lists only in-frame clones, some missing. The sample holds fewer than 120,000 clones, 86% seen once. The sequenced material came from PBMCs. These receptors originate from a man in his forties in good health and CMV-seronegative.

The chain joins TRBV2 to TRBJ2-7; possible D gene TRBD2, 6 bases. Trimming removed 7 bases from V and 4 bases from J, with 8 bases in between. This CDR3 comprises 11 residues. Germline V CDR1 and CDR2: SNHLY, FYNNEI. The CDR3 loop reads CASIREYEQYF. In nucleotides, the CDR3 is TGTGCCAGCATTCGGGAGTACGAGCAGTACTTC.

The chain employs TRBV10-3 and TRBJ1-1; 7 bases are a match to TRBD1. V was pared by 11 bases and J by 5 bases, with 8 bases of the junction left unmatched. Germline-derived CDR1 and CDR2 are ENHRY and SYGVKD. The CDR3 length is 12 residues. The CDR3 coding sequence is TGTGCCGCCCAGACAGGGATAACTGAAGCTTTCTTT. It translates to CAAQTGITEAFF.

This chain uses TRBV5-1 with TRBJ2-2; the match to TRBD1 covers 9 bases. V shed 4 bases, J shed 7 bases, and the junction held 8 bases outside the gene matches. Looked up from germline, CDR1 is SGHRS and CDR2 is YFSETQ. The CDR3 sequence is 15 residues long. CDR3 DNA sequence: TGCGCCAGCAGCCTGGGACAGGGTGTATTCGGGGAGCTGTTTTTT. Translation: CASSLGQGVFGELFF.

The chain joins TRBV6-1 to TRBJ1-6; 7 bases are a match to TRBD1. The CDR3 extends over 13 amino acids. The germline gives CDR1 MNHNS, CDR2 SASEGT. V lost 6 bases and J lost 12; bases outside the gene matches: 8. The CDR3 region has the DNA TGTGCCAGCAGGACAGGGACCGGGGGACCCCTCCACTTT. This encodes CASRTGTGGPLHF.

This chain uses TRBV5-1 with TRBJ2-7; D is uncertain. The germline CDR1 and CDR2 sequences are SGHRS and YFSETQ. This CDR3 has 14 amino acids. V was shortened by 4 bases and J by 0 bases, with 11 bases between the two germline ends. The CDR3 DNA reads as TGCGCCAGCAGCGCGGAGTCGAGCTCCTACGAGCAGTACTTC. It encodes CASSAESSSYEQYF.

The chain joins TRBV2 to TRBJ2-6; maybe TRBD1 (5 bases). This CDR3 has 16 residues. In germline, CDR1 is SNHLY, CDR2 FYNNEI. Trimming removed 3 bases at V and 0 bases at J, with 9 bases between. CDR3 DNA sequence: TGTGCCAGCAGTGAGCAGGGTTCCTCTGGGGCCAACGTCCTGACTTTC. Translation gives CASSEQGSSGANVLTF. Based on the CDR3 plus reference TRBV2 and TRBJ2-6, the full variable domain is EPEVTQTPSHQVTQMGQEVILRCVPISNHLYFYWYRQILGQKVEFLVSFYNNEISEKSEIFDDQFSVERPDGSNFTLKIRSTKLEDSAMYFCASSEQGSSGANVLTFGAGSRLTVL.

In this sample, this clone turned up once. The V gene is TRBV19, the J gene TRBJ2-3; TRBD1 aligns across 10 bases. After removal of 4 bases from V and 3 bases from J, the junction contained 4 bases not matched to a gene. This CDR3 comprises 15 residues. Per the germline V gene, CDR1 is LNHDA and CDR2 is SQIVND (reference sequence). CDR3 nucleotides: TGTGCCAGTAGTAGGGGGACAGGGGAGACAGATACGCAGTATTTT. Protein product: CASSRGTGETDTQYF.

The chain links TRBV29-1 to TRBJ1-1, with D tentatively TRBD1 (5 bases). This CDR3 comprises 12 residues. V lost 7 bases to trimming and J lost 1 base, with 10 bases between them. Looked up from germline, CDR1 is SQVTM and CDR2 is ANQGSEA. CDR3 protein: CSGSQGNTEAFF. CDR3 nucleotide sequence: TGCAGCGGGTCTCAGGGGAACACTGAAGCTTTCTTT.

The table lists this clone with a count of one. This chain links TRBV18 with TRBJ1-2, with D perhaps matching TRBD1 (6 bases). V lost 2 bases and J lost 1, with 11 bases in between. This CDR3 is built from 15 residues. The germline V gene has CDR1 KGHSH and CDR2 LQKENI. CDR3 coding DNA: TGTGCCAGCTCACCAACCGGACAGTTTAACTATGGCTACACCTTC. The encoded protein is CASSPTGQFNYGYTF.

The chain recombines TRBV28 with TRBJ1-1; maybe TRBD1 (6 bases). Trimming removed 7 bases from V and 5 bases from J, with 14 bases in between. The CDR3 sequence is 13 residues long. Germline V CDR1 and CDR2: MDHEN, SYDVKM. CDR3 sequence (DNA): TGTGCCAGCAACAGGGCCCGGGGAACTGAAGCTTTCTTT. Translation: CASNRARGTEAFF.

V is TRBV2 and J is TRBJ1-5; 11 positions agree with TRBD1. CDR3 length: 14 amino acids. Trimming took 9 bases from V and 6 from J; bases not matched to a gene: 7. Per the germline V gene, CDR1 is SNHLY and CDR2 is FYNNEI. CDR3 bases: TGTGCCAGTGACGGGACAGGGGGAGTTCAGCCCCAGCATTTT. Translation: CASDGTGGVQPQHF. The variable domain in full, completed from reference TRBV2 and TRBJ1-5, reads EPEVTQTPSHQVTQMGQEVILRCVPISNHLYFYWYRQILGQKVEFLVSFYNNEISEKSEIFDDQFSVERPDGSNFTLKIRSTKLEDSAMYFCASDGTGGVQPQHFGDGTRLSIL.

This clone was detected only a few times. The chain is built from TRBV5-4 and TRBJ2-1; 11 positions agree with TRBD2. The CDR3 runs 19 residues. Per germline, CDR1 SGHNT and CDR2 YYREEE (reference sequence). The J segment lost 0 bases and the V segment lost 2 bases, leaving 10 bases of the junction unmatched. CDR3 residues: CASSLMRLAGTFSYNEQFF. The CDR3, as DNA: TGTGCCAGCAGCTTAATGCGACTAGCGGGGACCTTCTCCTACAATGAGCAGTTCTTC.

The chain has TRBV10-2 and TRBJ1-4; perhaps TRBD1 as D (5 bases). V lost 3 bases, J lost 5 bases, and 13 bases lay in between. Per the germline V gene, CDR1 is WSHSY and CDR2 is SAAADI. The length of the CDR3 is 15 residues. DNA of the CDR3: TGCGCCAGCAGTGACTTCACAGGAGGGAATGAAAAACTGTTTTTT. It yields the protein CASSDFTGGNEKLFF.

The V and J genes are TRBV5-1 and TRBJ2-5; 8 nucleotides agree with TRBD1. This CDR3 comprises 17 residues. From germline, CDR1 is SGHRS and CDR2 YFSETQ. The V gene end was trimmed by 0 bases and the J gene end by 2 bases; junction bases not matched to a gene: 9. CDR3 amino acids: CASSLGSAGTGQETQYF. CDR3 nucleotide sequence: TGCGCCAGCAGCTTGGGGTCCGCCGGGACAGGACAAGAGACCCAGTACTTC.

The J gene is TRBJ1-2, the V gene TRBV2; D perhaps matches TRBD1 (6 bases). The CDR3 consists of 11 residues. Germline V gives CDR1 SNHLY, CDR2 FYNNEI. V shed 5 bases and J shed 8 bases, with 9 bases lying between them. Written as DNA, the CDR3 is TGTGCCAGCAGTTTAAGGGGGGGCTACACCTTC. This codes for CASSLRGGYTF.

This sequence joins TRBV6-5 and TRBJ2-3, with TRBD2 matching over 11 bases. CDR1 and CDR2 (germline): MNHEY, SVGAGI. This CDR3 contains 15 residues. The J segment lost 5 bases and the V segment lost 5 bases, leaving 6 bases of the junction unmatched. The CDR3 DNA is TGTGCCAGCAGTCTAGCGGGGGGCCAAGGAGATACGCAGTATTTT. Protein sequence: CASSLAGGQGDTQYF.

This clone has a single count. This rearrangement joins TRBV6-5 to TRBJ2-2, with D unresolved. The CDR3 totals 13 residues. CDR1 and CDR2 from the germline V gene are MNHEY and SVGAGI. V lost 6 bases, J lost 6 bases, and 11 bases lay in between. CDR3 DNA sequence: TGTGCCAGCAGCCCCCAGGTCCCCGGGGAGCTGTTTTTT. This encodes CASSPQVPGELFF.

The CDR3 coding sequence is TGTGCCAGCAGCCGTAGGAGCCATAACTATGGCTACACCTTC. This encodes CASSRRSHNYGYTF. The chain joins TRBV9 to TRBJ1-2; D unresolved. Germline V gives CDR1 SGDLS, CDR2 YYNGEE. CDR3 length: 14 residues. Trimming took off 4 bases at V and 1 base at J, with 11 bases between the two ends.

The CDR3 DNA sequence: TGTGCCAGCAGCCAAGATGGGGACTATAACACTGAAGCTTTCTTT. Protein product: CASSQDGDYNTEAFF. The rearrangement links TRBV4-2 to TRBJ1-1, with a tentative D call TRBD1 (5 bases). V was cut by 0 bases and J by 2 bases, with 10 bases left in between. The CDR3 is 15 residues long. Germline CDR1 LGHNA, CDR2 YNFKEQ.

V usage is TRBV7-9 and J usage is TRBJ1-2; 7 bases match TRBD1. The CDR3 is 17 amino acids. Germline CDR1 and CDR2: SEHNR and FQNEAQ (reference sequence). V was clipped by 6 bases and J by 1 base; unmatched bases: 14. CDR3 loop: CASSFLPGQKVNYGYTF. CDR3 in DNA: TGTGCCAGCAGTTTTTTGCCGGGACAGAAAGTTAACTATGGCTACACCTTC.

DNA of the CDR3: TGCAGCGTTGGACAGTTTCAAGAGACCCAGTACTTC. This translates into CSVGQFQETQYF. V and J are TRBV29-1 and TRBJ2-5; tentative D call: TRBD1 (5 bases). There are 12 residues in the CDR3. From germline, CDR1 is SQVTM and CDR2 ANQGSEA. Trimming removed 4 bases from V and 2 bases from J, with 8 bases in between.

The rearrangement joins TRBV5-4 to TRBJ2-4; tentatively, D is TRBD1 (5 bases). The CDR3 consists of 17 residues. The germline gives CDR1 SGHNT, CDR2 YYREEE (reference sequence). V shed 2 bases and J shed 0 bases, with 15 bases lying between them. CDR3 loop: CASSFQGSHLAKNIQYF. The CDR3 bases are TGTGCCAGCAGCTTCCAGGGCTCCCACCTAGCCAAAAACATTCAGTACTTC.

The chain uses TRBV5-4 and TRBJ2-1; TRBD2 matches at 12 bases. The CDR3 covers 16 residues. Germline V lookup: CDR1 SGHNT, CDR2 YYREEE (reference sequence). Trimming removed 4 bases from V and 5 bases from J; junction bases left unmatched: 7. CDR3: CASSQRLAGANNEQFF. Here the CDR3 DNA reads TGTGCCAGCAGCCAACGACTAGCGGGGGCTAACAATGAGCAGTTCTTC. Variable domain in full (rest from reference TRBV5-4 and TRBJ2-1): ETGVTQSPTHLIKTRGQQVTLRCSSQSGHNTVSWYQQALGQGPQFIFQYYREEENGRGNFPPRFSGLQFPNYSSELNVNALELDDSALYLCASSQRLAGANNEQFFGPGTRLTVL.

This sequence joins TRBV5-1 and TRBJ1-2, with 9 bases fitting TRBD1. The CDR3 sequence is 14 residues long. Germline V lookup: CDR1 SGHRS, CDR2 YFSETQ. The ends lost 4 bases at V and 4 bases at J; junction bases unmatched: 5. In nucleotides, the CDR3 is TGCGCCAGCAGCCCGGGGACAGGGCTCTATGGCTACACCTTC. The encoded protein is CASSPGTGLYGYTF.

This clone was seen a handful of times. The rearrangement links TRBV27 to TRBJ1-5; maybe TRBD1 (5 bases). Germline assignment: CDR1 MNHEY and CDR2 SMNVEV (reference sequence). CDR3 length: 15 amino acids. V was pared by 1 base and J by 4 bases, with 11 bases between. CDR3 in amino acids: CASSLLGGENQPQHF. The CDR3, as DNA: TGTGCCAGCAGTTTATTGGGAGGGGAGAATCAGCCCCAGCATTTT.

This chain joins TRBV28 and TRBJ1-6; no clear D. V was pared by 2 bases and J by 1 base, with 6 bases between. CDR1 and CDR2 (germline): MDHEN, SYDVKM. This CDR3 is built from 15 residues. For the CDR3, the DNA is TGTGCCAGCAGTTTAGAGAGATCCTATAATTCACCCCTCCACTTT. It encodes CASSLERSYNSPLHF.